Following are 3 T cell receptor beta chains from one sample sequenced in a study of human T cells and chemical hapten exposure. TCRdb recomputed calls from the RACE reads with MiXCR, one row per CDR3 protein. The top ten clones hold less than 3.5% of a sample with around 200,000 distinct CDR3 sequences, around 30% of them seen once. The time point here: pre-sensitization, week 0. The treatment was: therapeutic diphenylcyclopropenone sensitization with weekly scalp DPC. Sequenced material: whole blood, taken in connection with sensitization to the hapten diphenylcyclopropenone (DPC). The receptors derive from a woman in her 30s with alopecia areata. Some clones in this sample may be carry-over from other donors' samples.

In its sample, this clonotype was seen a few times. The J gene is TRBJ1-2, the V gene TRBV12-3 or TRBV12-4; 7 positions match TRBD1. CDR3 length: 12 amino acids. The trim removed 6 bases at V and 4 bases at J, leaving 2 bases unmatched. This CDR3 reads CASSWDSYGYTF. The DNA for the CDR3 is TGTGCCAGCAGCTGGGACAGCTATGGCTACACCTTC.

The rearrangement uses TRBV3-1 and TRBJ2-7, with D perhaps given as TRBD1 or TRBD2 (5 bases each). CDR3 length: 13 residues. The V end lost 1 base, the J end lost 4 bases, and 8 bases lay between the germline ends. Germline V lookup: CDR1 LGHDT, CDR2 YNNKEL (reference sequence). CDR3 sequence: CASSQVGGYEQYF. CDR3 coding DNA: TGTGCCAGCAGCCAAGTTGGGGGTTACGAGCAGTACTTC.

This clonotype was counted once. The chain couples TRBV3-1 to TRBJ2-5; D call uncertain. The CDR3 length is 14 residues. Trimming stripped 3 bases from V and 1 base from J, with 9 bases between. Germline CDR1 LGHDT, CDR2 YNNKEL (reference sequence). In nucleotides, the CDR3 is TGTGCCAGCAGCCATGGAACTACCCAAGAGACCCAGTACTTC. This translates into CASSHGTTQETQYF.